Below, 30 T cell receptor beta chains from the same sample are listed, as sequenced in a study of cytomegalovirus exposure and HLA in healthy donors. Assay: immunoSEQ multiplex PCR; the TCRdb copy retains only in-frame clones and omits some. The data contain about 120,000 clones, 75% to 90% of them singletons. The sequencing input was PBMCs. The origin of the receptors is a man younger than 35 in good health and CMV-seropositive.

The table lists this clone with a count of one. This sequence joins TRBV12-5 and TRBJ2-2; the D gene is possibly TRBD1 (6 bases). There are 16 residues in the CDR3. Looked up from germline, CDR1 is LGHNT and CDR2 is FRNRAP. The ends were cut back, 5 bases at V and 5 bases at J, with 18 bases in the middle. The CDR3 DNA sequence: TGTGCTAGTGGTCCCCACAGGGCAGGGACGACCGGGGAGCTGTTTTTT. Translated, it gives CASGPHRAGTTGELFF.

This clone came up a few times. The chain couples TRBV29-1 to TRBJ2-2, with D tentatively TRBD2 (5 bases). The CDR3 contains 14 residues. The germline V gene has CDR1 SQVTM and CDR2 ANQGSEA. The germline V and J ends were trimmed by 7 bases and 0 bases, with 12 bases remaining between them. The CDR3 nucleotides are TGCAGCGCTACCGGGATGTCGAACACCGGGGAGCTGTTTTTT. It yields the protein CSATGMSNTGELFF.

In its sample, this clone was seen a few times. V and J are TRBV27 and TRBJ2-7, with D possibly matching TRBD2 (6 bases). Trimming shortened V by 7 bases and J by 0 bases, and 19 bases separated the two germline ends. Germline-derived CDR1 and CDR2 are MNHEY and SMNVEV (reference sequence). The CDR3 is 16 residues long. For the CDR3, the DNA is TGTGCCAGCACCAGACGGGCGGGGATCAGCTCCTACGAGCAGTACTTC. Its protein product is CASTRRAGISSYEQYF.

This chain joins TRBV5-4 and TRBJ1-3; D gene ambiguous. The CDR3 length is 13 residues. Germline V lookup: CDR1 SGHNT, CDR2 YYREEE (reference sequence). V was trimmed by 2 bases and J by 4 bases, leaving 7 bases between them. The CDR3 sequence: CASSFSVGNTIYF. The CDR3 region has the DNA TGTGCCAGCAGCTTTTCCGTAGGAAACACCATATATTTT. The full variable domain, with the rest looked up from reference TRBV5-4 and TRBJ1-3, is ETGVTQSPTHLIKTRGQQVTLRCSSQSGHNTVSWYQQALGQGPQFIFQYYREEENGRGNFPPRFSGLQFPNYSSELNVNALELDDSALYLCASSFSVGNTIYFGEGSWLTVV.

This chain links TRBV13 with TRBJ2-7; D might be TRBD2 (5 bases). Per the germline V gene, CDR1 is PRHDT and CDR2 is FYEKMQ (reference sequence). The CDR3 covers 16 residues. V lost 4 bases to trimming and J lost 3 bases, with 19 bases between them. The CDR3 nucleotides are TGTGCCAGCAGCTCCGTTGGCGGGCCGGTTCTCTACGAGCAGTACTTC. Amino acids: CASSSVGGPVLYEQYF.

The CDR3 here is CASSPRMNTEAFF. DNA for the CDR3: TGTGCCAGTAGTCCGCGGATGAACACTGAAGCTTTCTTT. The rearrangement links TRBV19 to TRBJ1-1; no clear D gene. CDR1 and CDR2 from the germline V gene are LNHDA and SQIVND (reference sequence). This CDR3 has 13 residues. The V gene lost 5 bases and the J gene lost 0 bases, with 7 bases spanning the gap.

The table lists this clone with a few counts. The V gene is TRBV19, the J gene TRBJ1-5, with D possibly being TRBD1 (5 bases). The germline V gene has CDR1 LNHDA and CDR2 SQIVND (reference sequence). Deletions cut 6 bases from V and 5 bases from J, with 11 bases between. CDR3 length: 13 residues. The CDR3: CASSDRRDQPQHF. Written as DNA, the CDR3 is TGTGCCAGTAGCGACAGACGCGATCAGCCCCAGCATTTT.

The rearrangement uses TRBV27 and TRBJ2-4; D is undetermined. The V gene's germline CDR1 is MNHEY and CDR2 SMNVEV (reference sequence). The CDR3 is 16 residues long. V lost 5 bases to trimming and J lost 2 bases, with 16 bases between them. CDR3 nucleotides: TGTGCCAGCAGTCCCGTGGCCTCTGCTCCCAAAAACATTCAGTACTTC. It translates to CASSPVASAPKNIQYF.

The rearrangement uses TRBV5-6 and TRBJ1-2, with D unclear. This CDR3 spans 15 amino acids. The V end was cut by 4 bases, the J end by 9 bases, with 22 bases between. Germline V gene lookup returns CDR1 SGHDT and CDR2 YYEEEE. The CDR3 sequence is CASSAVDGQSGSYTF. CDR3 sequence (DNA): TGTGCCAGCAGCGCGGTCGACGGGCAAAGCGGTAGCTACACCTTC.

The rearrangement uses TRBV5-4 and TRBJ1-2; TRBD1 matches at 8 bases. The germline gives CDR1 SGHNT, CDR2 YYREEE (reference sequence). CDR3 size: 16 residues. V shed 5 bases, J shed 5 bases, and the junction held 14 bases outside the gene matches. In nucleotides, the CDR3 is TGTGCCAGCAGTCCTACCGGGACAGGATCTTGGTATGGCTACACCTTC. It encodes CASSPTGTGSWYGYTF.

CDR3 region: CASSFWTGGNEKLFF. CDR3 DNA sequence: TGTGCCAGTAGTTTCTGGACAGGGGGCAATGAAAAACTGTTTTTT. This rearrangement joins TRBV19 to TRBJ1-4; 11 bases align to TRBD1. Germline CDR1 reads LNHDA; CDR2 reads SQIVND (reference sequence). The V gene end was trimmed by 5 bases and the J gene end by 5 bases; junction bases not matched to a gene: 4. The CDR3 totals 15 residues. Based on the CDR3 plus reference TRBV19 and TRBJ1-4, the full variable domain is DGGITQSPKYLFRKEGQNVTLSCEQNLNHDAMYWYRQDPGQGLRLIYYSQIVNDFQKGDIAEGYSVSREKKESFPLTVTSAQKNPTAFYLCASSFWTGGNEKLFFGSGTQLSVL.

V usage is TRBV11-2 and J usage is TRBJ1-3; 7 bases line up with TRBD1. The CDR3 runs to 14 residues. Looked up from germline, CDR1 is SGHAT and CDR2 is FQNNGV. Germline trimming cut 5 bases from V and 7 bases from J; bases unmatched to any gene: 8. Here the CDR3 reads CASSLTGDWNTIYF. CDR3 bases: TGTGCCAGCAGCCTCACAGGGGATTGGAACACCATATATTTT.

The gene calls are TRBV2 and TRBJ2-2, with a possible D match to TRBD1 (6 bases). V lost 7 bases, J lost 0 bases, and 12 bases lay in between. This CDR3 has 15 residues. The V gene's germline CDR1 is SNHLY and CDR2 FYNNEI. The CDR3 bases are TGTGCCAGCAAAGTGGGGACATCGAACACCGGGGAGCTGTTTTTT. It translates to CASKVGTSNTGELFF.

The chain joins TRBV11-1 to TRBJ2-1; possibly TRBD2 for D (5 bases). The V end lost 5 bases, the J end lost 3 bases, and 11 bases lay between the germline ends. This CDR3 is built from 14 residues. CDR1 and CDR2 from the germline V gene are SGHAT and FQDESV (reference sequence). CDR3 nucleotide sequence: TGTGCCAGCAGCCGGAGGAGGCACTACAATGAGCAGTTCTTC. As protein: CASSRRRHYNEQFF.

This clone has a single count. The chain has TRBV27 and TRBJ2-1; tentatively, D is TRBD2 (5 bases). Trimming cost V 8 bases and J 6 bases, with 14 bases left between them. From germline, CDR1 is MNHEY and CDR2 SMNVEV (reference sequence). The CDR3 consists of 13 residues. DNA of the CDR3: TGTGCCAGCGGACTGGACCGATTCAATGAGCAGTTCTTC. The encoded protein is CASGLDRFNEQFF.

The V gene is TRBV19, the J gene TRBJ1-5, with 9 nucleotides matching TRBD1. Trimming cost V 5 bases and J 5 bases; bases outside gene matches: 10. Germline V gives CDR1 LNHDA, CDR2 SQIVND (reference sequence). This CDR3 spans 16 amino acids. As DNA, the CDR3 is TGTGCCAGTAGTGTACCAGGACAGGGGTATCATCAGCCCCAGCATTTT. Protein: CASSVPGQGYHQPQHF.

This chain connects TRBV4-3 to TRBJ1-2; the match to TRBD1 covers 7 bases. Looked up from germline, CDR1 is LGHNA and CDR2 is YSLEER. The CDR3 length is 18 residues. The V gene end was trimmed by 5 bases and the J gene end by 5 bases; junction bases not matched to a gene: 20. The CDR3 here is CASSAQRQGGGGWYGYTF. The CDR3 nucleotides read TGCGCCAGCAGCGCCCAAAGACAGGGAGGAGGGGGTTGGTATGGCTACACCTTC.

The chain uses TRBV2 and TRBJ2-5, with D perhaps matching TRBD1 (5 bases). Germline V lookup: CDR1 SNHLY, CDR2 FYNNEI. CDR3 length: 13 residues. The ends were cut back, 10 bases at V and 2 bases at J, with 14 bases in the middle. CDR3 coding DNA: TGTGCCACGTTGAAGGGGATACAAGAGACCCAGTACTTC. Protein sequence: CATLKGIQETQYF.

This chain uses TRBV6-5 with TRBJ2-1, with TRBD1 identical over 9 bases. The V and J ends lost 6 bases and 8 bases, in that order; junction bases with no gene match: 5. CDR3 length: 13 amino acids. Germline CDR1 is MNHEY and CDR2 is SVGAGI. CDR3 region: CASSRTGDHEQFF. The CDR3 DNA is TGTGCCAGCAGCAGGACAGGGGATCATGAGCAGTTCTTC.

The chain combines TRBV2 with TRBJ2-7; 7 bases match TRBD1. The CDR3 length is 16 residues. After removal of 6 bases from V and 7 bases from J, the junction contained 18 bases not matched to a gene. The germline V gene has CDR1 SNHLY and CDR2 FYNNEI. This chain's CDR3 is CASRTGDSGATLEQYF. DNA for the CDR3: TGTGCCAGCAGGACTGGGGACAGTGGGGCCACTCTGGAGCAGTACTTC. The full variable domain, completed using reference TRBV2 and TRBJ2-7, is EPEVTQTPSHQVTQMGQEVILRCVPISNHLYFYWYRQILGQKVEFLVSFYNNEISEKSEIFDDQFSVERPDGSNFTLKIRSTKLEDSAMYFCASRTGDSGATLEQYFGPGTRLTVT.

This chain links TRBV28 with TRBJ2-3, with 9 bases fitting TRBD1. The V gene end was trimmed by 9 bases and the J gene end by 2 bases; junction bases not matched to a gene: 12. The germline V gene has CDR1 MDHEN and CDR2 SYDVKM. CDR3 size: 16 residues. The DNA for the CDR3 is TGTGCCAGTTCGACGGGGGGACAGGGAGCCACAGATACGCAGTATTTT. Residues: CASSTGGQGATDTQYF.

The gene calls are TRBV5-1 and TRBJ2-7; 10 bases agree with TRBD1. Germline V gives CDR1 SGHRS, CDR2 YFSETQ. This CDR3 comprises 16 residues. The ends lost 4 bases at V and 6 bases at J; junction bases unmatched: 13. The DNA of the CDR3 is TGCGCCAGCAGCCCCGATAGCGGGACAGGGGTACGCGAGCAGTACTTC. It is translated as CASSPDSGTGVREQYF.

V is TRBV27 and J is TRBJ1-4; 7 nucleotides agree with TRBD1. CDR3 size: 14 residues. The V and J ends lost 3 bases and 4 bases, in that order; junction bases with no gene match: 2. CDR1 MNHEY and CDR2 SMNVEV come from the germline V gene (reference sequence). DNA of the CDR3: TGTGCCAGCAGTTTTACAGGGGTTAATGAAAAACTGTTTTTT. Protein: CASSFTGVNEKLFF.

V and J are TRBV2 and TRBJ1-2; the D gene is possibly TRBD1 (6 bases). The V end lost 7 bases, the J end lost 0 bases, and 15 bases lay between the germline ends. Germline V gives CDR1 SNHLY, CDR2 FYNNEI. The length of the CDR3 is 15 residues. DNA for the CDR3: TGTGCCAGCAACCTTAGGACAGTCGCTAACTATGGCTACACCTTC. Its translation is CASNLRTVANYGYTF.

V and J are TRBV6-6 and TRBJ1-6; tentatively, D is TRBD1 (6 bases). V shed 7 bases and J shed 4 bases, with 11 bases lying between them. The CDR3 totals 14 residues. Germline values: CDR1 MNHNY, CDR2 SVGAGI (reference sequence). The CDR3 reads CASTTGIYNSPLHF. Written as DNA, the CDR3 is TGTGCCAGCACCACAGGGATTTATAATTCACCCCTCCACTTT.

The chain couples TRBV19 to TRBJ2-1, with D possibly being TRBD2 (6 bases). V lost 5 bases, J lost 0 bases, and 17 bases lay in between. Germline CDR1 LNHDA, CDR2 SQIVND (reference sequence). The CDR3 contains 17 residues. Here the CDR3 reads CASSLGLGSGSYNEQFF. CDR3 bases: TGTGCCAGTAGTCTTGGCTTGGGTAGCGGCTCCTACAATGAGCAGTTCTTC.

The chain joins TRBV6-1 to TRBJ2-2; no clear D. The germline V and J ends were trimmed by 4 bases and 1 base, with 4 bases remaining between them. The CDR3 is 13 residues long. Germline V gene lookup returns CDR1 MNHNS and CDR2 SASEGT. The CDR3 loop reads CASSVQNTGELFF. The CDR3 coding sequence is TGTGCCAGCAGTGTTCAGAACACCGGGGAGCTGTTTTTT.

The J gene is TRBJ2-2, the V gene TRBV30; 8 positions match TRBD2. The germline V gene has CDR1 GTSNPN and CDR2 SVGIG (reference sequence). The CDR3 extends over 14 amino acids. Germline trimming cut 4 bases from V and 2 bases from J; bases unmatched to any gene: 3. CDR3 amino acids: CAWNSGANTGELFF. DNA of the CDR3: TGTGCCTGGAATAGCGGGGCTAACACCGGGGAGCTGTTTTTT.

The CDR3 coding sequence is TGCGCCAGCAGTGTAGCGGGGGCACCAGACGAGCAGTACTTC. This codes for CASSVAGAPDEQYF. The genes are TRBV10-2 and TRBJ2-7; TRBD2 agrees at 9 bases. The length of the CDR3 is 14 residues. The germline gives CDR1 WSHSY, CDR2 SAAADI. V gave up 4 bases and J gave up 5 bases; unmatched junction bases: 6.

The V and J genes are TRBV6-4 and TRBJ1-3; D uncertain. The germline gives CDR1 MRHNA, CDR2 SNTAGT. The CDR3 runs to 16 residues. The germline V and J ends were trimmed by 9 bases and 0 bases, with 18 bases remaining between them. Here the CDR3 reads CARAPSRKDSGNTIYF. As DNA, the CDR3 is TGTGCCAGGGCCCCCTCTAGGAAGGACTCTGGAAACACCATATATTTT.